Following are 8 T cell receptor beta chains from one sample sequenced in a study of CD8 T cells in Susac syndrome. RNA, at roughly 0.5 to 1 ug, was reverse transcribed with random hexamers. Via MiXCR, TCRdb re-called the immunoSEQ multiplex PCR reads, giving one row per CDR3 protein. The sample has 200,000 or so distinct CDR3 sequences, roughly 95% seen once; the top ten hold 0.093%. Sequenced material: CD4+ T cells from PBMCs. The receptors here all came from a human donor with multiple sclerosis.

The chain couples TRBV9 to TRBJ1-4; D not resolved. Trimming removed 1 base at V and 4 bases at J, with 8 bases between. Per germline, CDR1 SGDLS and CDR2 YYNGEE. The CDR3 totals 14 residues. The CDR3 bases are TGTGCCAGCAGCGTATCCGGCAATAATGAAAAACTGTTTTTT. Residues: CASSVSGNNEKLFF.

The chain combines TRBV4-1 with TRBJ1-2; D gene ambiguous. This CDR3 region has 13 residues. Germline loops: CDR1 MGHRA, CDR2 YSYEKL. V was pared by 2 bases and J by 5 bases, with 9 bases between. Here the CDR3 reads CASSQQSFYGYTF. CDR3 in DNA: TGCGCCAGCAGCCAACAGAGTTTTTATGGCTACACCTTC.

The chain joins TRBV27 to TRBJ2-2, with TRBD2 identical over 8 bases. V shed 2 bases and J 1 base; nucleotides not matched to a gene: 9. Per the germline V gene, CDR1 is MNHEY and CDR2 is SMNVEV (reference sequence). The CDR3 is made up of 18 amino acids. CDR3 loop: CASSLGASGRRNTGELFF. The DNA of the CDR3 is TGTGCCAGCAGTTTAGGGGCTAGCGGGCGGAGGAACACCGGGGAGCTGTTTTTT.

This clonotype was seen only once. The V and J genes are TRBV27 and TRBJ1-6; unclear D gene. CDR1 and CDR2 (germline): MNHEY, SMNVEV (reference sequence). Trimming cost V 5 bases and J 14 bases, with 16 bases left between them. The CDR3 length is 13 residues. The CDR3 is CASSLNWAAALHF. The DNA of the CDR3 is TGTGCCAGCAGTCTCAACTGGGCGGCGGCCCTCCACTTT.

The V call is TRBV23-1, the J call TRBJ1-5; 9 bases align to TRBD1. TRBV23-1 is assigned to the ORF class and has an uncertain function. The CDR3 is 14 residues long. V was clipped by 4 bases and J by 5 bases; unmatched bases: 3. This CDR3 reads CASSPTGGDQPQHF. DNA for the CDR3: TGCGCCAGCAGTCCGACAGGGGGGGATCAGCCCCAGCATTTT.

This chain connects TRBV12-3 or TRBV12-4 to TRBJ1-5; D unresolved. The CDR3 loop spans 14 amino acids. V dropped 5 bases and J dropped 0 bases, with 8 bases sitting between them. CDR3 loop: CASSPDHSNQPQHF. CDR3 nucleotide sequence: TGTGCCAGCAGTCCGGATCATAGCAATCAGCCCCAGCATTTT.

This chain connects TRBV29-1 to TRBJ1-1, with a possible D match to TRBD1 (5 bases). The CDR3 is 17 amino acids. Germline values: CDR1 SQVTM, CDR2 ANQGSEA. V was cut by 5 bases and J by 2 bases, with 24 bases left in between. The CDR3 nucleotides are TGCAGCGTTAGGTATCCACCGGGACGTAAGGACAACACTGAAGCTTTCTTT. It encodes CSVRYPPGRKDNTEAFF.

The chain links TRBV3-1 to TRBJ2-7, with D possibly TRBD2 on 6 matching bases. Germline V lookup: CDR1 LGHDT, CDR2 YNNKEL (reference sequence). CDR3 length equals 12 residues. Deletions cut 4 bases from V and 7 bases from J, with 11 bases between. The CDR3, as DNA: TGTGCCAGCAGCCGGATCGGGAGTGAGCAGTACTTC. Protein: CASSRIGSEQYF.